Listed below are T cell receptor beta chains from one sample, sequenced in a study of T-cell memory formation after mild COVID-19. One entry per CDR3 protein, called by TCRdb with MiXCR from the 5' RACE reads. The sample lists about 88,000 distinct CDR3 sequences; 20% to 30% were seen once. Source material: PBMCs or a T cell subset sorted from them (not recorded which). The receptors come from a young man who had mild COVID-19 (a few samples of this study predate the infection). Cell type and time point are not known. Each CDR3 is given without its conserved first and last residue.

J gene,V gene,CDR3 protein
TRBJ2-3,TRBV4-1,ASSPPGVLVTDTQY
TRBJ1-5,TRBV28,ASSLGVGGQPQH
TRBJ2-1,TRBV5-1,ASSLASGALYNEQF
TRBJ2-3,TRBV4-2,ASSPLYTSTDTQY
TRBJ2-5,TRBV7-9,ASSLDRDQETQY
TRBJ2-3,TRBV4-1,ASSQDWGKTQY
TRBJ2-3,TRBV7-9,ASSLQEYRTDTQY
TRBJ1-5,TRBV6-1,ASSESGYSNQPQH
TRBJ2-3,TRBV7-3,ASSVPGSDTQY
TRBJ2-1,TRBV7-9,ASSSILAGNSYNEQF
TRBJ2-1,TRBV5-1,ASSFYGTYNEQF
TRBJ2-5,TRBV5-6,ASSLPAGGPVRETQY
TRBJ1-2,TRBV10-1,ASSDSPNYGYT
TRBJ2-5,TRBV7-9,ASSFRPRQYEETQY
TRBJ2-1,TRBV18,ASSPPPDNEQF
TRBJ2-1,TRBV5-1,ASDPTPDRGFPSSYNEQF
TRBJ2-2,TRBV27,ASIAGGELF
TRBJ2-7,TRBV7-9,ASSSRPGDSYEQY
TRBJ2-5,TRBV11-2,ASSLGGTSGEVQRETQY
TRBJ1-3,TRBV5-4,ASSFGPGENTIY
TRBJ2-2,TRBV7-3,ASSLGDWGRDTGELF
TRBJ1-1,TRBV27,ASSLGQGLTFTEAF
TRBJ2-1,TRBV15,ATSGPGTGHNEQF
TRBJ1-4,TRBV6-1,ASSEPDRGRDEKLF
TRBJ2-2,TRBV11-2,ASSLVGSGGATWDTGELF
TRBJ2-3,TRBV4-3,ASSQDRHHTQY
TRBJ2-2,TRBV29-1,SGGDQNTGELF